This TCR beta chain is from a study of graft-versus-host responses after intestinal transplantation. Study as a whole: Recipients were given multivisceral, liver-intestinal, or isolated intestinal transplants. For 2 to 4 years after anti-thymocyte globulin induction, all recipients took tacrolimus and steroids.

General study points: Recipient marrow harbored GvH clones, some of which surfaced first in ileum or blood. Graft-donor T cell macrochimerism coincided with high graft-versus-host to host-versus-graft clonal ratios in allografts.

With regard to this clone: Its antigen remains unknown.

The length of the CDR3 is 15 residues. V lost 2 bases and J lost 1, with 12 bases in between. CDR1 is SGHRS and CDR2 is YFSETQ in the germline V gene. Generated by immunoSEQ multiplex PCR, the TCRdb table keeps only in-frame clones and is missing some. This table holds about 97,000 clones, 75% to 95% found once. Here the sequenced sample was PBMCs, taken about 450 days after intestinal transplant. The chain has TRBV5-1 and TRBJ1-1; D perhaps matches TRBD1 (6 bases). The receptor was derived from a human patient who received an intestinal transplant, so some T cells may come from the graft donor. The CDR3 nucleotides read TGCGCCAGCAGCTTTTCGGGGGGCGGGAACACTGAAGCTTTCTTT. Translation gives CASSFSGGGNTEAFF.